This T cell receptor beta chain was sequenced for a study of radiotherapy plus CTLA-4 blockade in lung cancer. Study summary: Objective responses emerged in 18% of patients, and around 29% attained disease control. General study results and limits: In blood, TCR clones derived from the tumor expanded after radiotherapy plus ipilimumab. In blood, early T cell clone dynamics reportedly predicted response best, together with interferon-beta.

Some clones are missing from TCRdb's copy, which holds only in-frame ones; the method was immunoSEQ multiplex PCR. The sample lists 35,000 to 45,000 clones, approximately 80% occurring once. The germline gives CDR1 SGHRS, CDR2 YFSETQ. Deletions cut 2 bases from V and 2 bases from J, with 5 bases between. The length of the CDR3 is 13 residues. Points on this clone: Its target is not known.

The source of this sequence is a human donor with non-small cell lung cancer whose response to radiotherapy plus ipilimumab could not be evaluated. The chain uses TRBV5-1 and TRBJ1-5, with no clear D. This specimen was peripheral blood, taken from a patient treated with radiotherapy plus ipilimumab. For the CDR3, the DNA is TGCGCCAGCAGCTTTGAGGGCAATCAGCCCCAGCATTTT. Translating it yields CASSFEGNQPQHF.